This TCR beta chain originates from a study of cytomegalovirus exposure and HLA in healthy donors. The PCR made use of 60 Vbeta and 13 Jbeta primers. Here immunoSEQ multiplex PCR was the method, and the copy in TCRdb shows in-frame clones only, minus some. The table records 170,000 or so clones, approximately 84% of them present only once. CDR1 and CDR2 (germline): LGHNA, YNFKEQ. The CDR3 is 16 residues long. Germline trimming cut 4 bases from V and 11 bases from J; bases unmatched to any gene: 17. This TCR derives from a girl between 5 and 17 years old in good health and CMV-seropositive. The sequencing sample was made of PBMCs. The chain carries TRBV4-2 and TRBJ1-5; 7 positions agree with TRBD1. CDR3 sequence: CASSPEGAMPIFAQHF. The DNA for the CDR3 is TGTGCCAGCAGCCCCGAGGGGGCCATGCCTATTTTTGCCCAGCATTTT.